These 8 T cell receptor beta chains were all obtained from the same sample, sequenced in a study of T-cell memory formation after mild COVID-19. Via MiXCR, TCRdb re-called the 5' RACE reads, giving one row per CDR3 protein. The sample lists some 270,000 distinct CDR3 sequences; 15% to 19% were seen once. Specimen: PBMCs or a T cell subset sorted from them (not recorded which). The receptors derive from an adult woman who had mild COVID-19 (a few samples of this study predate the infection). Cell type and time point are not known.

The rearrangement joins TRBV5-1 to TRBJ2-3; TRBD2 agrees at 7 bases. Trimming removed 1 base from V and 2 bases from J; junction bases left unmatched: 4. The CDR3 loop spans 15 amino acids. Per the germline V gene, CDR1 is SGHRS and CDR2 is YFSETQ. CDR3 protein: CASSLMLAVTDTQYF. The CDR3 DNA follows: TGCGCCAGCAGCTTGATGCTAGCGGTCACAGATACGCAGTATTTT.

This clonotype showed up just a few times. This chain joins TRBV19 and TRBJ1-1; D is ambiguous. The CDR3 has 13 residues. The V end lost 6 bases, the J end lost 2 bases, and 10 bases lay between the germline ends. CDR1 is LNHDA and CDR2 is SQIVND in the germline V gene (reference sequence). Here the CDR3 reads CASSLKTNTEAFF. In DNA, the CDR3 is TGTGCCAGTAGCCTAAAGACTAACACTGAAGCTTTCTTT.

This chain uses TRBV5-1 with TRBJ2-3; either TRBD1 or TRBD2 may supply D (5 bases each). The length of the CDR3 is 14 residues. Germline loops: CDR1 SGHRS, CDR2 YFSETQ. V gave up 3 bases and J gave up 2 bases, with 10 bases separating them. DNA for the CDR3: TGCGCCAGCAGCTCTCAAGGGACCACAGATACGCAGTATTTT. Its translation is CASSSQGTTDTQYF.

The chain carries TRBV9 and TRBJ1-6; possibly TRBD1 for D (5 bases). V was trimmed by 0 bases and J by 8 bases, leaving 12 bases between them. This CDR3 comprises 15 residues. Looked up from germline, CDR1 is SGDLS and CDR2 is YYNGEE. Written as DNA, the CDR3 is TGTGCCAGCAGCGTAGACCCGGGGGTAGATTCACCCCTCCACTTT. Translating it yields CASSVDPGVDSPLHF.

This clonotype was seen only a few times. V gene TRBV20-1 combines with J gene TRBJ2-2; D unresolved. The V and J ends lost 0 bases and 2 bases respectively, with 7 bases between them. The germline V gene has CDR1 DFQATT and CDR2 SNEGSKA (reference sequence). The length of the CDR3 is 14 residues. CDR3 sequence: CSARDRSNTGELFF. DNA for the CDR3: TGCAGTGCTAGAGACCGGTCCAACACCGGGGAGCTGTTTTTT.

The rearrangement joins TRBV2 to TRBJ1-2, with D possibly being TRBD1 (5 bases). The germline V and J ends were trimmed by 7 bases and 1 base, with 13 bases remaining between them. The CDR3 runs 14 residues. Germline V gives CDR1 SNHLY, CDR2 FYNNEI. This CDR3 is CASINPGLNYGYTF. The CDR3 region has the DNA TGTGCCAGCATCAACCCGGGACTTAACTATGGCTACACCTTC.

V is TRBV18 and J is TRBJ2-2; TRBD1 might be the D (6 bases). With 8 bases removed from V and 1 base from J, the gap between germline ends came to 14 bases. The CDR3 extends over 15 amino acids. The germline gives CDR1 KGHSH, CDR2 LQKENI. CDR3 DNA sequence: TGTGCCAGCACAGGGAACAGGGTGAACACCGGGGAGCTGTTTTTT. This sequence encodes CASTGNRVNTGELFF.

V usage is TRBV5-1 and J usage is TRBJ1-6, with unresolved D. CDR1 SGHRS and CDR2 YFSETQ come from the germline V gene. V was cut by 0 bases and J by 6 bases, with 4 bases left in between. The CDR3 is 13 residues long. The CDR3 region is CASSLGTNSPLHF. Here the CDR3 DNA reads TGCGCCAGCAGCTTGGGGACTAATTCACCCCTCCACTTT.